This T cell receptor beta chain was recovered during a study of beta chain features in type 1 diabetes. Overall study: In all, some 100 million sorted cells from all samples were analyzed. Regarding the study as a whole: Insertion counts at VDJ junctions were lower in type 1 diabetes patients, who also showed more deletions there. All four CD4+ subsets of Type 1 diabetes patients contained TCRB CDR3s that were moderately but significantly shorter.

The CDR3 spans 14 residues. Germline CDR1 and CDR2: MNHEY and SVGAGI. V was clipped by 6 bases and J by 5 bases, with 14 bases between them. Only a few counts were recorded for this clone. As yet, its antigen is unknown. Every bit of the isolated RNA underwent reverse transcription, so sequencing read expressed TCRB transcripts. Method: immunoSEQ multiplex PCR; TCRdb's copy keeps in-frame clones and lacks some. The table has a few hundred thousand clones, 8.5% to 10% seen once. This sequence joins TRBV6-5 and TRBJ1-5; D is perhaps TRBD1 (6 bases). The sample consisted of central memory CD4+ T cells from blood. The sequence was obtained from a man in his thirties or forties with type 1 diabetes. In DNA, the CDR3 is TGTGCCAGCAGATTTGTGGGGGGCGATCAGCCCCAGCATTTT. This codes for CASRFVGGDQPQHF.